The rows below give T cell receptor beta chains drawn from one sample of a study of blood T cell repertoires in COVID-19. This table comes from immunoSEQ multiplex PCR, and its TCRdb copy is limited to in-frame clones, with some not included. The sample records around 60,000 clones, roughly 87% being singletons. Sequencing was done on a sample of peripheral blood. The origin of the receptors is a man aged 50 to 60 with active COVID-19. Both conserved end residues are part of each CDR3. A D gene is named only where the DNA matches it firmly. Size tells how often a clone was seen (once, few, many) or the class of an expanded clone, and some rows leave it out.

clone size: NA
D gene: NA
J gene: TRBJ1-5
V gene: TRBV16
CDR3 protein: CASSHLTYTGDQPQHF
CDR3 DNA: TGTGCCAGCAGCCACTTGACTTACACCGGAGATCAGCCCCAGCATTTT

clone size: NA
D gene: TRBD1
J gene: TRBJ1-2
V gene: TRBV5-6
CDR3 protein: CASSTRQGDGYTF
CDR3 DNA: TGTGCCAGCAGCACCCGACAGGGAGATGGCTACACCTTC

clone size: NA
D gene: NA
J gene: TRBJ2-5
V gene: TRBV4-1
CDR3 protein: CASSPRVGASVGTQYF
CDR3 DNA: TGCGCCAGCAGCCCAAGGGTGGGGGCCTCAGTTGGGACCCAGTACTTC

clone size: NA
D gene: TRBD2
J gene: TRBJ2-7
V gene: TRBV4-1
CDR3 protein: CASSQDTSGRRAYEQYF
CDR3 DNA: TGCGCCAGCAGCCAAGACACTAGCGGGCGCCGCGCCTACGAGCAGTACTTC

clone size: NA
D gene: TRBD2
J gene: TRBJ2-2
V gene: TRBV4-1
CDR3 protein: CASSQGLAGWSGELFF
CDR3 DNA: TGCGCCAGCAGCCAAGGGTTAGCGGGTTGGAGCGGGGAGCTGTTTTTT

clone size: NA
D gene: TRBD1
J gene: TRBJ1-1
V gene: TRBV3-1/TRBV3-2
CDR3 protein: CASSQAGGTEAFF
CDR3 DNA: TGTGCCAGCAGCCAGGCAGGGGGTACTGAAGCTTTCTTT

clone size: NA
D gene: TRBD1
J gene: TRBJ2-4
V gene: TRBV4-1
CDR3 protein: CASSQGSTGGSKNIQYF
CDR3 DNA: TGCGCCAGCAGCCAGGGGTCTACAGGGGGGTCCAAAAACATTCAGTACTTC

clone size: NA
D gene: TRBD2
J gene: TRBJ2-7
V gene: TRBV2
CDR3 protein: CASTETPSGSVYEQYF
CDR3 DNA: TGTGCCAGCACCGAAACCCCTAGCGGGTCGGTTTACGAGCAGTACTTC

clone size: NA
D gene: TRBD1
J gene: TRBJ1-4
V gene: TRBV27
CDR3 protein: CASSLRQGTNEKLFF
CDR3 DNA: TGTGCCAGCAGTTTGCGACAGGGAACTAATGAAAAACTGTTTTTT

clone size: NA
D gene: NA
J gene: TRBJ2-3
V gene: TRBV2
CDR3 protein: CASQTKQGYGTQYF
CDR3 DNA: TGTGCCAGCCAAACGAAGCAGGGGTATGGCACGCAGTATTTT

clone size: NA
D gene: TRBD1
J gene: TRBJ2-3
V gene: TRBV7-9
CDR3 protein: CASSRGQGDTQYF
CDR3 DNA: TGTGCCAGCAGCCGTGGACAGGGCGATACGCAGTATTTT

clone size: NA
D gene: NA
J gene: TRBJ2-5
V gene: TRBV18
CDR3 protein: CASSAAGTFVETQYF
CDR3 DNA: TGTGCCAGCTCAGCAGCCGGGACATTCGTGGAGACCCAGTACTTC

clone size: NA
D gene: TRBD2
J gene: TRBJ2-7
V gene: TRBV11-2
CDR3 protein: CASSSRLAGDPHRYEQYF
CDR3 DNA: TGTGCCAGCAGCTCGAGACTAGCGGGGGATCCCCATAGATACGAGCAGTACTTC

clone size: NA
D gene: NA
J gene: TRBJ1-2
V gene: TRBV11-2
CDR3 protein: CASTGYSYGYTF
CDR3 DNA: TGTGCCAGCACCGGGTATAGCTATGGCTACACCTTC

clone size: NA
D gene: NA
J gene: TRBJ2-5
V gene: TRBV2
CDR3 protein: CASSGLEETQYF
CDR3 DNA: TGTGCCAGCAGTGGACTGGAAGAGACCCAGTACTTC

clone size: NA
D gene: NA
J gene: TRBJ2-7
V gene: TRBV3-1/TRBV3-2
CDR3 protein: CASSPRHRNEQYF
CDR3 DNA: TGTGCCAGCAGCCCCCGCCACAGGAACGAGCAGTACTTC

clone size: NA
D gene: TRBD1
J gene: TRBJ1-5
V gene: TRBV12-3/TRBV12-4
CDR3 protein: CASNKQGVQPQHF
CDR3 DNA: TGTGCCAGCAATAAACAGGGGGTTCAGCCCCAGCATTTT

clone size: NA
D gene: NA
J gene: TRBJ1-4
V gene: TRBV4-1
CDR3 protein: CASSPPPGSTGMGKLFF
CDR3 DNA: TGCGCCAGCAGCCCGCCCCCCGGGTCGACGGGAATGGGAAAACTGTTTTTT

clone size: NA
D gene: NA
J gene: TRBJ1-6
V gene: TRBV5-5
CDR3 protein: CASSSTGLHSPLHF
CDR3 DNA: TGTGCCAGCAGCTCCACAGGGTTACACTCACCCCTCCACTTT

clone size: NA
D gene: TRBD2
J gene: TRBJ2-3
V gene: TRBV7-3
CDR3 protein: CASSSQWTSGTDTQYF
CDR3 DNA: TGTGCCAGCAGCTCGCAATGGACTAGCGGCACAGATACGCAGTATTTT

clone size: NA
D gene: TRBD2
J gene: TRBJ2-7
V gene: TRBV7-2
CDR3 protein: CASSSGTSGGYTYEQYF
CDR3 DNA: TGTGCCAGCAGCTCCGGGACTAGCGGGGGATATACCTACGAGCAGTACTTC

clone size: NA
D gene: TRBD2
J gene: TRBJ2-2
V gene: TRBV7-8
CDR3 protein: CASSPDRGASGGRWIANTGELFF
CDR3 DNA: TGTGCCAGCAGCCCCGACAGGGGAGCTAGCGGGGGGCGATGGATTGCGAACACCGGGGAGCTGTTTTTT

clone size: NA
D gene: NA
J gene: TRBJ2-5
V gene: TRBV4-1
CDR3 protein: CASSQGGGLGQETQYF
CDR3 DNA: TGCGCCAGCAGCCAGGGCGGGGGCCTAGGCCAAGAGACCCAGTACTTC

clone size: NA
D gene: NA
J gene: TRBJ2-7
V gene: TRBV7-2
CDR3 protein: CASSLASSSYEQYF
CDR3 DNA: TGTGCCAGCAGCTTAGCCTCTAGCTCCTACGAGCAGTACTTC

clone size: NA
D gene: NA
J gene: TRBJ1-1
V gene: TRBV15
CDR3 protein: CATVKDSMNTEAFF
CDR3 DNA: TGTGCCACCGTAAAGGACAGCATGAACACTGAAGCTTTCTTT

clone size: NA
D gene: NA
J gene: TRBJ2-1
V gene: TRBV10-3
CDR3 protein: CAISNLQSLDEQFF
CDR3 DNA: TGTGCCATCAGTAACTTACAGAGTTTGGATGAGCAGTTCTTC

clone size: NA
D gene: TRBD1
J gene: TRBJ1-5
V gene: TRBV6-6
CDR3 protein: CASSYGQGAPVQPQHF
CDR3 DNA: TGTGCCAGCAGTTACGGTCAGGGGGCGCCCGTTCAGCCCCAGCATTTT

clone size: once
D gene: TRBD2
J gene: TRBJ2-6
V gene: TRBV7-2
CDR3 protein: CASRPTSGGASGANVLTF
CDR3 DNA: TGTGCCAGCAGGCCGACTAGCGGGGGGGCCTCTGGGGCCAACGTCCTGACTTTC

clone size: NA
D gene: NA
J gene: TRBJ2-5
V gene: TRBV12-3/TRBV12-4
CDR3 protein: CASSPTVETQYF
CDR3 DNA: TGTGCCAGCAGCCCGACAGTCGAGACCCAGTACTTC

clone size: NA
D gene: NA
J gene: TRBJ1-2
V gene: TRBV5-1
CDR3 protein: CASSFQGLPGYGYTF
CDR3 DNA: TGCGCCAGCAGTTTTCAGGGGCTTCCAGGCTATGGCTACACCTTC

clone size: NA
D gene: NA
J gene: TRBJ2-7
V gene: TRBV7-9
CDR3 protein: CASRKQGSYEQYF
CDR3 DNA: TGTGCCAGCCGGAAACAGGGTTCCTACGAGCAGTACTTC